The 14 T cell receptor beta chains below come from one sample, sequenced in a study of cytotoxic CD8 clonotypes in ibrutinib-treated CLL. This table comes from immunoSEQ multiplex PCR, and its TCRdb copy is limited to in-frame clones, with some not included. The data show about 45,000 clones, 65% seen once. Here the sequenced sample was PBMCs, taken after 24 months of ibrutinib treatment. Receptors were obtained from a human donor with chronic lymphocytic leukemia.

The genes are TRBV9 and TRBJ2-2; D possibly corresponds to TRBD2 (6 bases). This CDR3 comprises 14 residues. Germline CDR1 and CDR2: SGDLS and YYNGEE. With 1 base removed from V and 6 bases from J, the gap between germline ends came to 10 bases. In DNA form, the CDR3 reads TGTGCCAGCAGCGTAACGGGAGCTGCCGGGGAGCTGTTTTTT. Translated: CASSVTGAAGELFF. The whole variable domain, filled in from reference TRBV9 and TRBJ2-2, reads DSGVTQTPKHLITATGQRVTLRCSPRSGDLSVYWYQQSLDQGLQFLIQYYNGEERAKGNILERFSAQQFPDLHSELNLSSLELGDSALYFCASSVTGAAGELFFGEGSRLTVL.

About this clone itself: The identical CDR3 is also encoded by other nucleotide sequences in the sample. V gene TRBV11-2 combines with J gene TRBJ1-1; D is unresolved. This CDR3 has 13 residues. Germline assignment: CDR1 SGHAT and CDR2 FQNNGV. V shed 0 bases and J shed 5 bases, with 7 bases lying between them. CDR3 residues: CASSLDRGTEAFF. In DNA form, the CDR3 reads TGTGCCAGCAGCTTAGACAGAGGGACTGAAGCTTTCTTT.

This chain links TRBV11-3 with TRBJ2-3; 12 nucleotides align to TRBD2. Trimming cost V 3 bases and J 6 bases; bases outside gene matches: 1. Germline V gives CDR1 SGHNT, CDR2 YENEEA. The CDR3 is made up of 14 amino acids. The CDR3 DNA is TGTGCCAGCAGCTTGACTAGCGGGAGTGATACGCAGTATTTT. Translated, it gives CASSLTSGSDTQYF.

This sequence joins TRBV25-1 and TRBJ2-2; 11 bases agree with TRBD2. The ends lost 6 bases at V and 4 bases at J; junction bases unmatched: 4. Germline V CDR1 and CDR2: MGHDK, SYGVNS. The CDR3 extends over 15 amino acids. The CDR3 is CASSRLAGSTGELFF. The DNA for the CDR3 is TGTGCCAGCAGCAGACTAGCGGGGAGCACCGGGGAGCTGTTTTTT. Full variable domain (outside the CDR3, taken from reference TRBV25-1 and TRBJ2-2): EADIYQTPRYLVIGTGKKITLECSQTMGHDKMYWYQQDPGMELHLIHYSYGVNSTEKGDLSSESTVSRIRTEHFPLTLESARPSHTSQYLCASSRLAGSTGELFFGEGSRLTVL.

The chain has TRBV19 and TRBJ1-1; the D gene is possibly TRBD1 (5 bases). The V end was cut by 3 bases, the J end by 0 bases, with 5 bases between. The CDR3 loop spans 13 amino acids. Germline values: CDR1 LNHDA, CDR2 SQIVND (reference sequence). CDR3 DNA sequence: TGTGCCAGTAGTATGACAGTGAACACTGAAGCTTTCTTT. As protein: CASSMTVNTEAFF.

The rearrangement links TRBV29-1 to TRBJ2-3; no clear D. The CDR3 runs to 11 residues. Germline-derived CDR1 and CDR2 are SQVTM and ANQGSEA. The V and J ends lost 4 bases and 7 bases respectively, with 9 bases between them. The CDR3 bases are TGCAGCGTTGCCGAGGTAAATACGCAGTATTTT. This sequence encodes CSVAEVNTQYF.

The chain employs TRBV13 and TRBJ2-3; D is uncertain. Looked up from germline, CDR1 is PRHDT and CDR2 is FYEKMQ (reference sequence). CDR3 size: 12 residues. The ends were cut back, 8 bases at V and 2 bases at J, with 8 bases in the middle. The CDR3, as DNA: TGTGCCAGCCGCCAGAACACAGATACGCAGTATTTT. The encoded protein is CASRQNTDTQYF.

The chain links TRBV9 to TRBJ2-7, with 7 bases lining up with TRBD1. The V gene's germline CDR1 is SGDLS and CDR2 YYNGEE. The CDR3 length is 15 residues. V shed 4 bases, J shed 4 bases, and the junction held 11 bases outside the gene matches. The CDR3 region has the DNA TGTGCCAGCAGCCCGACCGGGACAGCCCGTTACGAGCAGTACTTC. This translates into CASSPTGTARYEQYF.

The chain recombines TRBV1 with TRBJ2-5; the table's D call, TRBD2, has no DNA check behind it. TRBV1 is a known pseudogene. The CDR3 consists of 16 residues. As DNA, the CDR3 is TGCACCAGCAGCCAAGAAGTGGGGGGGATATGGGAGACCCAGTACTTC. It codes for CTSSQEVGGIWETQYF.

J is TRBJ1-1 and V is TRBV13, with D possibly being TRBD1 (6 bases). The CDR3 loop spans 14 amino acids. Trimming took 2 bases from V and 4 from J, leaving 11 bases between them. Per the germline V gene, CDR1 is PRHDT and CDR2 is FYEKMQ (reference sequence). CDR3 coding DNA: TGTGCCAGCAGCTTAACGGGGGCCAGCACTGAAGCTTTCTTT. It is translated as CASSLTGASTEAFF. The full variable domain, rest sourced from reference TRBV13 and TRBJ1-1, is AAGVIQSPRHLIKEKRETATLKCYPIPRHDTVYWYQQGPGQDPQFLISFYEKMQSDKGSIPDRFSAQQFSDYHSELNMSSLELGDSALYFCASSLTGASTEAFFGQGTRLTVV.

The chain is built from TRBV11-3 and TRBJ2-5; either TRBD1 or TRBD2 may fit D (5 bases each). Germline CDR1 SGHNT, CDR2 YENEEA. This CDR3 contains 15 residues. Trimming left V 5 bases short and J 2 bases short, with 15 bases between. The CDR3: CASSTDGTPQETQYF. The CDR3 DNA reads as TGTGCCAGCAGCACGGACGGGACGCCTCAAGAGACCCAGTACTTC.

The chain links TRBV6-5 to TRBJ1-5; D is undetermined. Trimming stripped 8 bases from V and 1 base from J, with 12 bases between. This CDR3 comprises 14 residues. Germline V gene lookup returns CDR1 MNHEY and CDR2 SVGAGI. CDR3: CASGPRWSNQPQHF. CDR3 nucleotide sequence: TGTGCCAGCGGCCCGCGCTGGAGCAATCAGCCCCAGCATTTT.

This clone occurred many times. The V call is TRBV7-9, the J call TRBJ1-2; D gene ambiguous. Germline lookup yields CDR1 SEHNR and CDR2 FQNEAQ (reference sequence). The CDR3 length is 13 residues. Trimming removed 0 bases from V and 3 bases from J, with 5 bases in between. CDR3 loop: CASSLAMDYGYTF. In DNA, the CDR3 is TGTGCCAGCAGCTTAGCTATGGACTATGGCTACACCTTC. Filled out from reference TRBV7-9 and TRBJ1-2, the complete variable domain reads DTGVSQNPRHKITKRGQNVTFRCDPISEHNRLYWYRQTLGQGPEFLTYFQNEAQLEKSRLLSDRFSAERPKGSFSTLEIQRTEQGDSAMYLCASSLAMDYGYTFGSGTRLTVV.

This rearrangement joins TRBV27 to TRBJ1-6; perhaps TRBD1 as D (5 bases). Germline values: CDR1 MNHEY, CDR2 SMNVEV (reference sequence). The V gene lost 4 bases and the J gene lost 1 base, with 8 bases spanning the gap. This CDR3 region has 15 residues. The CDR3, as DNA: TGTGCCAGCAGTTCGGGGGGATCCTATAATTCACCCCTCCACTTT. It is translated as CASSSGGSYNSPLHF.